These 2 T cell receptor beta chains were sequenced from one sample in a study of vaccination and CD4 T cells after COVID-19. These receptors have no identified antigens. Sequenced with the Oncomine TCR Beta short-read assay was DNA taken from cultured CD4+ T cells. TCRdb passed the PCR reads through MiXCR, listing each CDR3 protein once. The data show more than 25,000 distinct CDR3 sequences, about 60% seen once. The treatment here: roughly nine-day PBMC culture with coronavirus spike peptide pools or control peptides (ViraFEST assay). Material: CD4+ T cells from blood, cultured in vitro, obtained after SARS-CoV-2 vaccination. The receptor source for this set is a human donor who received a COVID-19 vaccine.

The CDR3 loop reads CASSVTGAGRHEQYF. The CDR3 DNA is TGTGCCAGCAGCGTAACAGGGGCGGGGAGGCACGAGCAGTACTTC. The chain employs TRBV7-8 and TRBJ2-7, with D possibly matching TRBD1 (7 bases). The CDR3 is 15 amino acids. Germline-derived CDR1 and CDR2 are SGHVS and FQNEAQ. The germline V and J ends were trimmed by 5 bases and 5 bases, with 19 bases remaining between them.

CDR3 in DNA: TGCAGTGCTGGGCTAGCGGGGGGGCGGGAGACCCAGTACTTC. It specifies CSAGLAGGRETQYF. The gene calls are TRBV20-1 and TRBJ2-5; 12 bases match TRBD2. This CDR3 region has 14 residues. Trimming took 5 bases from V and 5 from J; bases not matched to a gene: 6. The germline CDR1 and CDR2 sequences are DFQATT and SNEGSKA (reference sequence).